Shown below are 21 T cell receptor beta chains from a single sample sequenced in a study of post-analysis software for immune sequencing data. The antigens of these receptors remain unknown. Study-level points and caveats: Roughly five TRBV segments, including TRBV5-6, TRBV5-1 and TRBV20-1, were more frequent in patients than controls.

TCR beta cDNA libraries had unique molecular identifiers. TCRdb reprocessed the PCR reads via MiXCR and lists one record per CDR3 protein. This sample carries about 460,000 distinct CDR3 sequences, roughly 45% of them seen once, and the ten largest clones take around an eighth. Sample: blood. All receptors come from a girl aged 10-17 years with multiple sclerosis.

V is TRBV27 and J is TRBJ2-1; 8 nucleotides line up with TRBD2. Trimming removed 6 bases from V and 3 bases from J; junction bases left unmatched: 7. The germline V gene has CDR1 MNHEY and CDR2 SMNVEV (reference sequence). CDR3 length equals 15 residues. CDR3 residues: CASSLSGARYNEQFF. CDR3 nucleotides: TGTGCCAGCAGCCTTAGCGGGGCCCGCTACAATGAGCAGTTCTTC.

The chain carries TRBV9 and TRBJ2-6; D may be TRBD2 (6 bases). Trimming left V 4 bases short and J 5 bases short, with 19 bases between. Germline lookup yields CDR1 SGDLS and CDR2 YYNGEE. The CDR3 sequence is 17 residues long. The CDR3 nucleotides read TGTGCCAGCAGCCCGCGGGATCCTGTCGTGAGGGCCAACGTCCTGACTTTC. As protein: CASSPRDPVVRANVLTF.

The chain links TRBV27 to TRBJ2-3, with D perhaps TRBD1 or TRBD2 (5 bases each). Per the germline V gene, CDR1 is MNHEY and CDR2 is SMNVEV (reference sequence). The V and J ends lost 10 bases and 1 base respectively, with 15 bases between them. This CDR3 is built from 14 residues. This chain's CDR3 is CANPVGARTDTQYF. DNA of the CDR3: TGTGCCAACCCGGTCGGGGCCCGCACAGATACGCAGTATTTT.

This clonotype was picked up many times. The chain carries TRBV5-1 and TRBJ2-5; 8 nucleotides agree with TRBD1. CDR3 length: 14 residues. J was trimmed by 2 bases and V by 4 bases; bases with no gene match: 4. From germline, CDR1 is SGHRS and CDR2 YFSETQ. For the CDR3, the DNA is TGCGCCAGCAGCCCTGGGACAGGACAAGAGACCCAGTACTTC. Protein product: CASSPGTGQETQYF.

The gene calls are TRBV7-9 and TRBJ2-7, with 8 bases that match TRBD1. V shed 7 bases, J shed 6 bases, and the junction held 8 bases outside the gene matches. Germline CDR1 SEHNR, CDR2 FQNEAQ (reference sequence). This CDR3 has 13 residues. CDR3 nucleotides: TGTGCCAGCAACTGGGACAGGAGCTTCGAGCAGTACTTC. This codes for CASNWDRSFEQYF.

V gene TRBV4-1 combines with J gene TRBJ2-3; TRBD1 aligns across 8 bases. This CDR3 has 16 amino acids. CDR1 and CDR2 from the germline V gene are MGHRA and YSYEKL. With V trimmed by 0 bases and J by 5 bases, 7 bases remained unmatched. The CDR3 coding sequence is TGCGCCAGCAGCCAAGATCAGGGGGCGGTGAGAGATACGCAGTATTTT. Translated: CASSQDQGAVRDTQYF.

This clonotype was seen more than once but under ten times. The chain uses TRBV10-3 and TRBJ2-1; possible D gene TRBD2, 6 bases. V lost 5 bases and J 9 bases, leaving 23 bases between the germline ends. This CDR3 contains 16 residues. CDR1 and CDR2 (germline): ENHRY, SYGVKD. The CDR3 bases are TGTGCCATCAGTCCCCTGGGGGGAACGGATTCTGGTGAGCAGTTCTTC. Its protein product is CAISPLGGTDSGEQFF.

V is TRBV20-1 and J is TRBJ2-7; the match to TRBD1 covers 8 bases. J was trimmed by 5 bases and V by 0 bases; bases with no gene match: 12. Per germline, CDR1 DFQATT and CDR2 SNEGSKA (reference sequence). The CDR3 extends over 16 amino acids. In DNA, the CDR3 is TGCAGTGCTAGAGATCGACAGGGGACAATTTTCCACGAGCAGTACTTC. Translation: CSARDRQGTIFHEQYF.

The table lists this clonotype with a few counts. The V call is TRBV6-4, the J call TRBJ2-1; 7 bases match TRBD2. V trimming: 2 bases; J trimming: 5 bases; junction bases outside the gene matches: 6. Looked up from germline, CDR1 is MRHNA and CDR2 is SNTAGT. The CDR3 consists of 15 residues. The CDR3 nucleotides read TGTGCCAGCAGTGACGAGGGAGGGGCCGACAATGAGCAGTTCTTC. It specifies CASSDEGGADNEQFF.

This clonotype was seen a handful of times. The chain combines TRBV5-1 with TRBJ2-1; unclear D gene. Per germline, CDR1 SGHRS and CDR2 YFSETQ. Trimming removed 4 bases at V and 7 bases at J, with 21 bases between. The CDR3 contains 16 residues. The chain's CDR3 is CASSIMNANALNEQFF. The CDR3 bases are TGCGCCAGCAGCATAATGAATGCCAATGCCCTTAATGAGCAGTTCTTC.

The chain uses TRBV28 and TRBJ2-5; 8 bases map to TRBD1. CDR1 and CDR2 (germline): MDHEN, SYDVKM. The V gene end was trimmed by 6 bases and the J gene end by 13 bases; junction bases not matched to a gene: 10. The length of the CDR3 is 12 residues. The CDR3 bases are TGTGCCAGCAGCTCACCTGGGCAGGGGGCGTACTTC. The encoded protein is CASSSPGQGAYF.

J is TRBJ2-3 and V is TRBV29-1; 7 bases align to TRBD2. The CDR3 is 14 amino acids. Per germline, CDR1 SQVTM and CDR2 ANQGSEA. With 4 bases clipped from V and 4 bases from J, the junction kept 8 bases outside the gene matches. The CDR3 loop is CSVAAGAGSDTQYF. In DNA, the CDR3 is TGCAGCGTTGCGGCGGGAGCGGGCTCAGATACGCAGTATTTT.

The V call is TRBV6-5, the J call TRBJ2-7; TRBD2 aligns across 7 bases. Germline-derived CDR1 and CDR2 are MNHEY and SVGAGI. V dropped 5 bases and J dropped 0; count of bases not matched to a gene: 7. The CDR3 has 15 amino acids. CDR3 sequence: CASSPSGTSSYEQYF. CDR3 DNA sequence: TGTGCCAGCAGTCCTAGCGGAACCAGCTCCTACGAGCAGTACTTC.

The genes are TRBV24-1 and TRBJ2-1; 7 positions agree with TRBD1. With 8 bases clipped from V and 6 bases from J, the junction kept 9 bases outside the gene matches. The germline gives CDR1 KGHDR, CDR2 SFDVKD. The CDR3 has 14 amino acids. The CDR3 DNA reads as TGTGCCACCAACCGGACAGGCTTCTTCAATGAGCAGTTCTTC. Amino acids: CATNRTGFFNEQFF.

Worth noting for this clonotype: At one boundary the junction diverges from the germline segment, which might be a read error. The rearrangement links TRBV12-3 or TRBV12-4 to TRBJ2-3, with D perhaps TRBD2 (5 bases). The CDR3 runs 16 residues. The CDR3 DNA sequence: TGTGCCAGCAGTCCCCTGGGGAGAGCGGCTACAGATGCGCAGTATTTT. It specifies CASSPLGRAATDAQYF.

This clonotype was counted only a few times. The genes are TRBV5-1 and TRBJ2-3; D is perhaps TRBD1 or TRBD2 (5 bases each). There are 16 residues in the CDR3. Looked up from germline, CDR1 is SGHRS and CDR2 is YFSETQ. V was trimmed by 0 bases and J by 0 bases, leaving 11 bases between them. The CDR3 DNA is TGCGCCAGCAGCTTGGCGGGGCGGCAGAGCACAGATACGCAGTATTTT. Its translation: CASSLAGRQSTDTQYF.

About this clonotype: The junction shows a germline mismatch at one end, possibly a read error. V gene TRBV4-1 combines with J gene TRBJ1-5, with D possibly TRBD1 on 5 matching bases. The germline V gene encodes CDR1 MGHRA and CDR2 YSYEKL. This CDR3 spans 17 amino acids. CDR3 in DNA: TGCGCCAGCAGCCAAGATGGGGCAGGCTCCCGTGGAGGGCCCGAGCATTTT. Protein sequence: CASSQDGAGSRGGPEHF.

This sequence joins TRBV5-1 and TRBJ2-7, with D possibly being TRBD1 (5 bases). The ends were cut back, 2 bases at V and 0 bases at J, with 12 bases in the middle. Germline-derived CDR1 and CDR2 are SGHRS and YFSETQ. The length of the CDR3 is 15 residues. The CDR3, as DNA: TGCGCCAGCAGCTTTGGGGCAAGCTTCTCCTACGAGCAGTACTTC. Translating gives CASSFGASFSYEQYF.

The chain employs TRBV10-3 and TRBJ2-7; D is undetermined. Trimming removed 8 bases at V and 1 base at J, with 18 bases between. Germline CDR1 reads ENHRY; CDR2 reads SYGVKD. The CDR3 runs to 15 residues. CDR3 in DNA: TGTGCCATCTCAGGACCAGGATTAGAGTCCTACGAGCAGTACTTC. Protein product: CAISGPGLESYEQYF.

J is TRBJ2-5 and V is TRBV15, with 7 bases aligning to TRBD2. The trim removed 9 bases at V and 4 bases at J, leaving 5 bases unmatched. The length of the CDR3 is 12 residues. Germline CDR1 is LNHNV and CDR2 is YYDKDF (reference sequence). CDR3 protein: CATDAGAETQYF. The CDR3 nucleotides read TGTGCCACTGATGCGGGAGCAGAGACCCAGTACTTC.

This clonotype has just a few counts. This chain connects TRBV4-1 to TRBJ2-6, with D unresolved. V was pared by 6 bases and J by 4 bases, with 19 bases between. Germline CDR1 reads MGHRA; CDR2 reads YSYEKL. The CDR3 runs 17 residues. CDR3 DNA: TGCGCCAGCAGGGCTCCGGACGGTTCGAGGGGGGCCAACGTCCTGACTTTC. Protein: CASRAPDGSRGANVLTF.